Sequencing of this T cell receptor (beta chain) was carried out in a study of blood T cell repertoires in COVID-19. This CDR3 comprises 12 residues. The germline CDR1 and CDR2 sequences are MDHEN and SYDVKM. Trimming removed 8 bases at V and 3 bases at J, with 11 bases between. Study processing details: How many nucleated cells were present was estimated from reference gene primer amplification. The data were produced by immunoSEQ multiplex PCR, yet TCRdb's version contains in-frame clones alone and is incomplete. V and J calls and clone size follow that table, whereas D and trimming were derived from the DNA. The sample yields just under 95,000 clones, 80% seen once.

The TCR originated in a human donor in a cohort sampled during active COVID-19. Sequencing was carried out using peripheral blood. V is TRBV28 and J is TRBJ2-7; no firm D call. The CDR3 region is CASQKSSYEQYF. The CDR3 bases are TGTGCCAGCCAAAAGTCCAGCTACGAGCAGTACTTC.